These 17 T cell receptor beta chains share one sample of origin, sequenced in a study of T cells in Graves' hyperthyroidism and ophthalmopathy. Using RNA transcripts as the source, TCR beta CDR3 regions were amplified. TCR CDR3 regions were first amplified by RT-PCR with HTBI primers. Via MiXCR, TCRdb re-called the multiplex PCR reads, giving one row per CDR3 protein. The sample lists about 410,000 distinct CDR3 sequences; more than 14% were seen once. Sequenced: blood. The receptors were sampled from a woman in her twenties or thirties with Graves' ophthalmopathy.

This clonotype was seen many times. CDR3 residues: CASSLDGNQPQHF. The CDR3 nucleotides are TGTGCCAGCAGCTTAGACGGGAATCAGCCCCAGCATTTT. The chain links TRBV6-1 to TRBJ1-5; no clear D gene. Germline CDR1 reads MNHNS; CDR2 reads SASEGT. V was clipped by 6 bases and J by 4 bases, with 10 bases between them. This CDR3 is 13 amino acids long.

This clonotype was detected many times. The rearrangement links TRBV12-3 or TRBV12-4 to TRBJ2-7, with 12 nucleotides matching TRBD1. With 5 bases clipped from V and 0 bases from J, the junction kept 11 bases outside the gene matches. The CDR3 has 18 amino acids. The CDR3 reads CASSSRDRGPLSSYEQYF. CDR3 nucleotides: TGTGCCAGCAGTAGCCGGGACAGGGGGCCACTTTCCTCCTACGAGCAGTACTTC.

Notes on this clonotype: A much larger clone is a single base away; this may be a read error. V gene TRBV29-1 combines with J gene TRBJ1-2; the D is unclear. This CDR3 is 14 amino acids long. CDR1 and CDR2 (germline): SQVTM, ANQGSEA. Trimming removed 4 bases from V and 2 bases from J, with 14 bases in between. CDR3: CSVVLLGPNYGYTF. CDR3 sequence (DNA): TGCAGCGTTGTCCTACTTGGACCAAACTATGGCTACACCTTC.

This clonotype was picked up many times. V and J are TRBV27 and TRBJ1-5, with TRBD1 as a possible D gene (5 bases). Germline assignment: CDR1 MNHEY and CDR2 SMNVEV (reference sequence). The CDR3 extends over 16 amino acids. Trimming pared 3 bases from V and 6 bases from J, leaving 18 bases between. The CDR3 DNA reads TGTGCCAGCAGTTTGTCCTCCGGGGCAGCGGGTCAGCCCCAGCATTTT. It yields the protein CASSLSSGAAGQPQHF.

This clonotype was recorded at least ten times. Here the CDR3 DNA reads TGTGCCAGCAGCTCATCTGACAAGGGGGTTTGGAAGCCCCAGCATTTT. Protein product: CASSSSDKGVWKPQHF. V and J are TRBV7-2 and TRBJ1-5; possibly TRBD1 for D (6 bases). The V end was cut by 4 bases, the J end by 8 bases, with 21 bases between. CDR1 and CDR2 (germline): SGHTA, FQGNSA. The CDR3 totals 16 residues.

The J gene is TRBJ2-2, the V gene TRBV6-2 or TRBV6-3, with D tentatively TRBD1 (5 bases). The CDR3 has 15 residues. Germline V gives CDR1 MNHEY, CDR2 SVGEGT. Trimming removed 4 bases from V and 8 bases from J, with 17 bases in between. The CDR3 DNA is TGTGCCAGCAGTTGGGCAGGGCCCGTTAGTGGGGAGCTGTTTTTT. This translates into CASSWAGPVSGELFF.

Details on this clonotype: A much larger clone differs from this one at a single base, so this may be a read error. This chain joins TRBV7-9 and TRBJ2-1; 9 bases map to TRBD1. The length of the CDR3 is 16 residues. The germline V gene encodes CDR1 SEHNR and CDR2 FQNEAQ (reference sequence). V gave up 5 bases and J gave up 8 bases; unmatched junction bases: 13. In DNA form, the CDR3 reads TGTGCCAGCAGCCCACGACAGGGGGTACTTACAGATGAGCAGTTCTTC. Translating it yields CASSPRQGVLTDEQFF.

In its sample, this clonotype was seen many times. The chain is built from TRBV13 and TRBJ1-2; TRBD1 aligns across 12 bases. J lost 4 bases, V lost 5 bases, and 2 bases had no gene match. The length of the CDR3 is 14 residues. Germline V gene lookup returns CDR1 PRHDT and CDR2 FYEKMQ (reference sequence). CDR3 amino acids: CASSPGQGAYGYTF. In DNA form, the CDR3 reads TGTGCCAGCAGCCCGGGACAGGGGGCCTATGGCTACACCTTC. Full variable domain (outside the CDR3, taken from reference TRBV13 and TRBJ1-2): AAGVIQSPRHLIKEKRETATLKCYPIPRHDTVYWYQQGPGQDPQFLISFYEKMQSDKGSIPDRFSAQQFSDYHSELNMSSLELGDSALYFCASSPGQGAYGYTFGSGTRLTVV.

This clonotype was seen at least ten times. This chain links TRBV4-1 with TRBJ2-1, with TRBD1 matching 7 bases. V was pared by 1 base and J by 8 bases, with 11 bases of the junction left unmatched. This CDR3 comprises 16 residues. CDR1 MGHRA and CDR2 YSYEKL come from the germline V gene. For the CDR3, the DNA is TGCGCCAGCAGCCAAGGGACAGGAAAATCCGTCTATGAGCAGTTCTTC. Translated, it gives CASSQGTGKSVYEQFF.

This clonotype was detected only once. The rearrangement uses TRBV20-1 and TRBJ2-7; 8 nucleotides line up with TRBD2. This CDR3 contains 13 residues. Germline V gene sequence: CDR1 DFQATT, CDR2 SNEGSKA (reference sequence). The V and J ends lost 5 bases and 3 bases, in that order; junction bases with no gene match: 6. The CDR3 sequence is CSAHQRGNYEQYF. In nucleotides, the CDR3 is TGCAGTGCTCACCAGCGGGGGAACTACGAGCAGTACTTC.

This clonotype was found many times. The V and J genes are TRBV28 and TRBJ1-2; D is unclear. V dropped 5 bases and J dropped 5 bases, with 6 bases sitting between them. Germline CDR1 is MDHEN and CDR2 is SYDVKM. The CDR3 is 11 amino acids. CDR3 residues: CASSTSYGYTF. The CDR3 region has the DNA TGTGCCAGCAGTACATCGTATGGCTACACCTTC.

This clonotype occurred many times. The chain has TRBV18 and TRBJ1-3; TRBD1 matches at 9 bases. Germline CDR1 and CDR2: KGHSH and LQKENI. The V and J ends lost 3 bases and 0 bases, in that order; junction bases with no gene match: 6. The CDR3 loop spans 17 amino acids. The CDR3 sequence: CASSPTGTGSSGNTIYF. The DNA for the CDR3 is TGTGCCAGCTCACCTACCGGGACAGGGTCCTCTGGAAACACCATATATTTT.

This clonotype was detected many times. The J gene is TRBJ2-7, the V gene TRBV5-1; 12 bases match TRBD1. V was clipped by 2 bases and J by 4 bases; unmatched bases: 10. The CDR3 is 17 residues long. Looked up from germline, CDR1 is SGHRS and CDR2 is YFSETQ. CDR3 loop: CASSFLRGDRGPYEQYF. CDR3 nucleotide sequence: TGCGCCAGCAGCTTCCTTCGGGGGGACAGGGGGCCATACGAGCAGTACTTC.

The chain links TRBV5-1 to TRBJ2-3; 12 nucleotides agree with TRBD2. Trimming took 3 bases from V and 5 from J; bases not matched to a gene: 4. CDR1 is SGHRS and CDR2 is YFSETQ in the germline V gene. CDR3 size: 15 residues. Here the CDR3 reads CASSSLTSGRDTQYF. The CDR3 nucleotides read TGCGCCAGCAGCTCCTTGACTAGCGGGAGAGATACGCAGTATTTT.

The chain couples TRBV6-1 to TRBJ2-2, with D uncertain. V lost 3 bases and J lost 6, with 8 bases in between. Germline lookup yields CDR1 MNHNS and CDR2 SASEGT. The CDR3 contains 13 residues. The CDR3 bases are TGTGCCAGCAGTGACAAAAACGCCGGGGAGCTGTTTTTT. Protein sequence: CASSDKNAGELFF.

This clonotype was observed many times. V and J are TRBV20-1 and TRBJ1-5, with D unclear. CDR1 and CDR2 from the germline V gene are DFQATT and SNEGSKA (reference sequence). The CDR3 has 13 amino acids. Trimming took off 4 bases at V and 2 bases at J, with 9 bases between the two ends. CDR3 region: CSANDKGNQPQHF. The CDR3 DNA reads as TGCAGTGCTAACGACAAAGGCAATCAGCCCCAGCATTTT.

This clonotype was observed many times. The chain combines TRBV14 with TRBJ2-7; 8 bases align to TRBD1. This CDR3 has 16 residues. CDR1 and CDR2 from the germline V gene are SGHDN and FVKESK. J lost 2 bases, V lost 1 base, and 7 bases had no gene match. CDR3 residues: CASSQGPPTGAYEQYF. The CDR3 DNA sequence: TGTGCCAGCAGCCAAGGACCACCGACAGGGGCCTACGAGCAGTACTTC. The variable domain in full, completed from reference TRBV14 and TRBJ2-7, reads EAGVTQFPSHSVIEKGQTVTLRCDPISGHDNLYWYRRVMGKEIKFLLHFVKESKQDESGMPNNRFLAERTGGTYSTLKVQPAELEDSGVYFCASSQGPPTGAYEQYFGPGTRLTVT.